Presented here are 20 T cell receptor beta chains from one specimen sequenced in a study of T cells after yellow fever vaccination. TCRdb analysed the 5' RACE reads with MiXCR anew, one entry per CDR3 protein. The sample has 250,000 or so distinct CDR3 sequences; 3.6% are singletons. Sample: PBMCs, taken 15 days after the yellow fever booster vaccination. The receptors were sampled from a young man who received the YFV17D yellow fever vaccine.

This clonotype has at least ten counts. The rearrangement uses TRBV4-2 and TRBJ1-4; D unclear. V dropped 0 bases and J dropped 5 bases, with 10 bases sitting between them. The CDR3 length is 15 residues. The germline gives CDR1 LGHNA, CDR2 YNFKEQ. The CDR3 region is CASSQDRGYNEKLFF. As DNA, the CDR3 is TGTGCCAGCAGCCAAGATCGGGGTTACAATGAAAAACTGTTTTTT.

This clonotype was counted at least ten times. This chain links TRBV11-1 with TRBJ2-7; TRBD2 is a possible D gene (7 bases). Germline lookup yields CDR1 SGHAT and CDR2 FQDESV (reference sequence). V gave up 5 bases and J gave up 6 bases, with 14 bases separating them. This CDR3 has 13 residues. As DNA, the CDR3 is TGTGCCAGCAGCCGGACGGGGGGCTCCGAGCAGTACGTC. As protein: CASSRTGGSEQYV.

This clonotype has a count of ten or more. The DNA for the CDR3 is TGTGCCAGCAGCCTCCAGGGGGCGCTCAACTATGAGCAGTTCTTC. Translated: CASSLQGALNYEQFF. The chain employs TRBV7-9 and TRBJ2-1; 8 bases are a match to TRBD1. V shed 5 bases, J shed 8 bases, and the junction held 11 bases outside the gene matches. Germline CDR1 reads SEHNR; CDR2 reads FQNEAQ (reference sequence). This CDR3 contains 15 residues.

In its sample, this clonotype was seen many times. The CDR3 spells CASRNIIRGTEAFF. For the CDR3, the DNA is TGCGCCAGCAGGAACATTATCAGGGGCACTGAAGCTTTCTTT. This chain joins TRBV5-1 and TRBJ1-1, with D possibly TRBD1 on 6 matching bases. V lost 5 bases, J lost 4 bases, and 15 bases lay in between. Germline lookup yields CDR1 SGHRS and CDR2 YFSETQ. The CDR3 consists of 14 residues.

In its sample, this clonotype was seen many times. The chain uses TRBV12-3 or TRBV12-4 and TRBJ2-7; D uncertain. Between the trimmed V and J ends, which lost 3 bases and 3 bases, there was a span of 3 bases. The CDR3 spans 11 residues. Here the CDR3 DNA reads TGTGCCAGCAGTTTCCACTACGAGCAGTACTTC. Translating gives CASSFHYEQYF.

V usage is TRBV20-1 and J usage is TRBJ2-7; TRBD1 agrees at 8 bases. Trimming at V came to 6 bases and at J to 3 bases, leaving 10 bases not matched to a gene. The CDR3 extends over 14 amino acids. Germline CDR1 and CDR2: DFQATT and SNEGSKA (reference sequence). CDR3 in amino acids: CSATSSTGGYEQYV. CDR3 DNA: TGCAGTGCGACTTCTTCAACAGGGGGCTACGAGCAGTACGTC.

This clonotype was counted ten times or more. The CDR3 bases are TGTGCCAGCCTTTCGGGACAGGCTACAGATACGCAGTATTTT. Encoded protein: CASLSGQATDTQYF. The chain employs TRBV2 and TRBJ2-3, with 8 bases matching TRBD1. Germline trimming cut 8 bases from V and 3 bases from J; bases unmatched to any gene: 7. CDR1 is SNHLY and CDR2 is FYNNEI in the germline V gene. This CDR3 has 14 residues.

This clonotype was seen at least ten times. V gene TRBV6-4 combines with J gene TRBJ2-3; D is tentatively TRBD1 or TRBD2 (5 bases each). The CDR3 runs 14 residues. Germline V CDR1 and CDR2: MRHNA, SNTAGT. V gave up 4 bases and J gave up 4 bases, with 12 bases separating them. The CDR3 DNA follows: TGTGCCAGCAGTGTTGGCCAGGGAGCAGATACGCAGTATTTT. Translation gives CASSVGQGADTQYF.

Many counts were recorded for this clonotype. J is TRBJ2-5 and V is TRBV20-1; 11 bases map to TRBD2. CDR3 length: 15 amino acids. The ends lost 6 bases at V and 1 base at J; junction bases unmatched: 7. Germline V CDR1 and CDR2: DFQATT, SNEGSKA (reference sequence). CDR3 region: CSAETSGGRQETQYF. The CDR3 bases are TGCAGTGCCGAAACTAGCGGGGGTCGCCAAGAGACCCAGTACTTC.

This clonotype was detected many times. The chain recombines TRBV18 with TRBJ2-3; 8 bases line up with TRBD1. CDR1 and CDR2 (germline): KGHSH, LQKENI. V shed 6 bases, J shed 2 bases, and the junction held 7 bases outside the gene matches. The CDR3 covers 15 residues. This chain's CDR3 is CASSPGTGVTDTQYF. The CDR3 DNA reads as TGTGCCAGCTCGCCCGGGACAGGAGTCACAGATACGCAGTATTTT.

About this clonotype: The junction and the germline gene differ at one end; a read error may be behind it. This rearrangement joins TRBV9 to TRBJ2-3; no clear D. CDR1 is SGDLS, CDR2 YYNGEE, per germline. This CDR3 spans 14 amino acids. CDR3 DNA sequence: TGTGCCAGCACCGTAGGGCGGTTGGCAGATACGCAGTATTTT. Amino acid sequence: CASTVGRLADTQYF.

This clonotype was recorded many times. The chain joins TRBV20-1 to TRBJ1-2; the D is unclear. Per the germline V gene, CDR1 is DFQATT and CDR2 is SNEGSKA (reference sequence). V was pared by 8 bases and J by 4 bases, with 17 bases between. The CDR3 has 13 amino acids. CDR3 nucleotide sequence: TGCAGTCTACACCTCGGCGCGGTCTATGGCTACACCTTC. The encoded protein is CSLHLGAVYGYTF.

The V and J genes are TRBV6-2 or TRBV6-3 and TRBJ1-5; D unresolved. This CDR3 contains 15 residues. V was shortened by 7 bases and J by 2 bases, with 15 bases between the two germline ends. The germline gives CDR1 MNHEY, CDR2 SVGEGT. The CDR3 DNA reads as TGTGCCAGCACCTTACGTGAGGATGGCAATCAGCCCCAGCATTTT. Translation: CASTLREDGNQPQHF.

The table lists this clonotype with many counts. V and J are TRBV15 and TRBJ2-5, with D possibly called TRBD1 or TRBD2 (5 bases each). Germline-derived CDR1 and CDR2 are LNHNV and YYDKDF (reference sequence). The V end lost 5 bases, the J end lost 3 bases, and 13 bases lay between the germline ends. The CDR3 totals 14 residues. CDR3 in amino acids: CATSRGAGEETQYF. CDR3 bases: TGTGCCACCAGCCGAGGGGCTGGGGAAGAGACCCAGTACTTC.

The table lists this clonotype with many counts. The CDR3, as DNA: TGCGCCAGCAGCCAGCCCCGGGAGACCGGGGAGCTGTTTTTT. It encodes CASSQPRETGELFF. The chain links TRBV4-1 to TRBJ2-2; D is possibly TRBD2 (6 bases). Germline V CDR1 and CDR2: MGHRA, YSYEKL. The CDR3 consists of 14 residues. V was pared by 3 bases and J by 5 bases, with 10 bases between.

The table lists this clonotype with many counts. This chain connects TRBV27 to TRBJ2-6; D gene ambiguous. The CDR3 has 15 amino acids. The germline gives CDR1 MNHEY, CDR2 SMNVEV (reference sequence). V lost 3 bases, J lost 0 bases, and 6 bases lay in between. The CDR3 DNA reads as TGTGCCAGCAGTTTTGGGGTCTCTGGGGCCAACGTCCTGACTTTC. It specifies CASSFGVSGANVLTF.

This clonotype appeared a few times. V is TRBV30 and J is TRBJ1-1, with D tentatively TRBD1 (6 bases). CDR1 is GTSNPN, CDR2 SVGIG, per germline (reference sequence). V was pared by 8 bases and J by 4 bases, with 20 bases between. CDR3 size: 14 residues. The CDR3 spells CAGKGEHLSTEAFF. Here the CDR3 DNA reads TGTGCCGGCAAGGGGGAACACTTGAGCACTGAAGCTTTCTTT. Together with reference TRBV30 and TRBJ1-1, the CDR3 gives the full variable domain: SQTIHQWPATLVQPVGSPLSLECTVEGTSNPNLYWYRQAAGRGLQLLFYSVGIGQISSEVPQNLSASRPQDRQFILSSKKLLLSDSGFYLCAGKGEHLSTEAFFGQGTRLTVV.

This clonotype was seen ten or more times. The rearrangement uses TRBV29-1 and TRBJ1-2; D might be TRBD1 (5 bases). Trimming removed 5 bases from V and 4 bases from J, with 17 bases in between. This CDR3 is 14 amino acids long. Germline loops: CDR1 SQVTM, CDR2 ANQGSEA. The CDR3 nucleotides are TGCAGCGTTTTCGCAGGGCGCATCGGCTATGGCTACACCTTC. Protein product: CSVFAGRIGYGYTF.

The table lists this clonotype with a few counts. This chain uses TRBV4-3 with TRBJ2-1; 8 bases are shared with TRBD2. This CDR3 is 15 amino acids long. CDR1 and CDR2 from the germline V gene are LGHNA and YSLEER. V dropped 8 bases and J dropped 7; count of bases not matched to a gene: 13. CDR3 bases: TGCGCCAGCGGGCGGGACGGGGGGGCCTCAAATGAGCAGTTCTTC. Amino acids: CASGRDGGASNEQFF.

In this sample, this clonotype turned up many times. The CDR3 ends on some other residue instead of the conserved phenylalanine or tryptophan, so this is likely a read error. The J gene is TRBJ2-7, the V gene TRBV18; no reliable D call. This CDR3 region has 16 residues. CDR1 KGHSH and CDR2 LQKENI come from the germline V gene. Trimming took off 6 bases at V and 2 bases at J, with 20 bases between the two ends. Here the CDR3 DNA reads TGTGCCAGCTCCCCCCCCGGCGGCGGATGGACCTACGAGCAGTACTAC. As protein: CASSPPGGGWTYEQYY.